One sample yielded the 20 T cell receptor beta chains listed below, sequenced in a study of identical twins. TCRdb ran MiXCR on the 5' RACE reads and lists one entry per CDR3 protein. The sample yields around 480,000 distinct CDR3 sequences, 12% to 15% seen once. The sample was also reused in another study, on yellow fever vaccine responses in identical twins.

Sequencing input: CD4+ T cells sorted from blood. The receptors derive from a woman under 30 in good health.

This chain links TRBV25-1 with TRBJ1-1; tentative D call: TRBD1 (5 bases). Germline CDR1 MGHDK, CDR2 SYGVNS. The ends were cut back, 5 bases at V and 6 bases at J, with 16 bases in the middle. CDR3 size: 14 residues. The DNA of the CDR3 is TGTGCCAGCAGTTCTTCCAGGGAAAGAGCTGAAGCTTTCTTT. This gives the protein CASSSSRERAEAFF.

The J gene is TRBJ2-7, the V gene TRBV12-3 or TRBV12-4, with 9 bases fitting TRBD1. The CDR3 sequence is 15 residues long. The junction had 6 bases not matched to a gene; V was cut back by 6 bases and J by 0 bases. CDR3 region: CASRPRDRASYEQYF. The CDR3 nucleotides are TGTGCCAGCAGGCCCCGGGACAGGGCCTCCTACGAGCAGTACTTC.

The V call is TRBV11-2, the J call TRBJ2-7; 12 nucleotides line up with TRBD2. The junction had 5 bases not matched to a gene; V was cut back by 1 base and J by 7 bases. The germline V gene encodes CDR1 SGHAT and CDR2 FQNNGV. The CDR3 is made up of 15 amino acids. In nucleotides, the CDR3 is TGTGCCAGCAGCTTAGGGACTAGCGGGGTCGGAGAGCAGTACTTC. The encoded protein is CASSLGTSGVGEQYF.

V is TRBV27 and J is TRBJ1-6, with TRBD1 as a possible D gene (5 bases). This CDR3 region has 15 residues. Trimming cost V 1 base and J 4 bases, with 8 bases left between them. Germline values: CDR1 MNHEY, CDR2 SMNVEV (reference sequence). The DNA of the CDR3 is TGTGCCAGCAGTTTATGGGGCAGTTATAATTCACCCCTCCACTTT. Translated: CASSLWGSYNSPLHF.

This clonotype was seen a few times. CDR3 in amino acids: CASSLVGLAGVAGELFF. The CDR3, as DNA: TGTGCCAGCAGCTTAGTGGGACTAGCGGGAGTAGCAGGGGAGCTGTTTTTT. The V and J genes are TRBV7-2 and TRBJ2-2; TRBD2 matches at 14 bases. J was trimmed by 8 bases and V by 1 base; bases with no gene match: 6. The germline gives CDR1 SGHTA, CDR2 FQGNSA. The CDR3 has 17 residues.

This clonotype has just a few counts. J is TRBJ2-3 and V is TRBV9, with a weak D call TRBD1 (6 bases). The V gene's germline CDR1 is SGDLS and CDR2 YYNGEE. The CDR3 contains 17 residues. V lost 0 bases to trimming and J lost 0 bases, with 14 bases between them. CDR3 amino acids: CASSVAPGTTSTDTQYF. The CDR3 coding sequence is TGTGCCAGCAGCGTAGCTCCCGGGACAACCAGCACAGATACGCAGTATTTT.

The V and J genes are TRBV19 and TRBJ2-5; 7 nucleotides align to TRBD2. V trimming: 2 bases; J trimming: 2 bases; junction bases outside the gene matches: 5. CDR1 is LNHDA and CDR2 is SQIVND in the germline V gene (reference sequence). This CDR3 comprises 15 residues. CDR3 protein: CASSIFGTTQETQYF. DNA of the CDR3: TGTGCCAGTAGTATATTCGGGACTACTCAAGAGACCCAGTACTTC. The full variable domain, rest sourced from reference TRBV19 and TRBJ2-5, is DGGITQSPKYLFRKEGQNVTLSCEQNLNHDAMYWYRQDPGQGLRLIYYSQIVNDFQKGDIAEGYSVSREKKESFPLTVTSAQKNPTAFYLCASSIFGTTQETQYFGPGTRLLVL.

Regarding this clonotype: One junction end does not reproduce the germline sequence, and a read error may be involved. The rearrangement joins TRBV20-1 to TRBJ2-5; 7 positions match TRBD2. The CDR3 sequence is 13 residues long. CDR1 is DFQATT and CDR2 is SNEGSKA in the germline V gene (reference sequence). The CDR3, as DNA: TGCAGTGCAAGAGGACTAGACCAAGAGACCCAGTACTTC. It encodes CSARGLDQETQYF.

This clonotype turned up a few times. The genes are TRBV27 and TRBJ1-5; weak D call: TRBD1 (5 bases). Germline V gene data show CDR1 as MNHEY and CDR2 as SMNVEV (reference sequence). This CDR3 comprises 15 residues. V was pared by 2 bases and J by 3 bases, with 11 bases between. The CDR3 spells CASSLGGRVNQPQHF. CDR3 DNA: TGTGCCAGCAGTTTAGGGGGGAGGGTCAATCAGCCCCAGCATTTT.

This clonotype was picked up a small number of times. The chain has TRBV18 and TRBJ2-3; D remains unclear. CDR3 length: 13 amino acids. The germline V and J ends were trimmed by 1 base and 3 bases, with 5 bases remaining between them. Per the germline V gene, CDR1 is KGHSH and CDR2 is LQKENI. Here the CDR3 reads CASSPHVTDTQYF. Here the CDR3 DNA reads TGTGCCAGCTCACCACATGTTACAGATACGCAGTATTTT.

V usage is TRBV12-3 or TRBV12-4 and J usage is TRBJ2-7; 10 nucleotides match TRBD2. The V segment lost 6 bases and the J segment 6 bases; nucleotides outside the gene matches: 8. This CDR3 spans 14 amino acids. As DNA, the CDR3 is TGTGCCAGCAGCGGGGGCGGGACTAGCGCCGAGCAGTACTTC. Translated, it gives CASSGGGTSAEQYF.

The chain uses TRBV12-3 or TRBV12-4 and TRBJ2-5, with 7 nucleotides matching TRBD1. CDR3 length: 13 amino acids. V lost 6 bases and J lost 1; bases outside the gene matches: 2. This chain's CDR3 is CASRRDSQETQYF. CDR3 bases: TGTGCCAGCAGGAGGGACAGCCAAGAGACCCAGTACTTC.

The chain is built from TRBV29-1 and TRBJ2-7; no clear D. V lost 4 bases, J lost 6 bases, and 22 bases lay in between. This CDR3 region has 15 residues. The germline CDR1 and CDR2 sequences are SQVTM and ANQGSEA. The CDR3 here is CSVGTAGMGIAEQYF. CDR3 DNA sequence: TGCAGCGTTGGTACCGCAGGAATGGGAATCGCCGAGCAGTACTTC.

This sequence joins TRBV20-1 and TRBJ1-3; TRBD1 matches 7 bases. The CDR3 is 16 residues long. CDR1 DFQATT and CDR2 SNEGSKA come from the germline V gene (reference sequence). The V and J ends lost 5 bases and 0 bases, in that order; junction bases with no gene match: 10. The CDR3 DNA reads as TGCAGTGCTTCAGACAGGGCCCCGAACTCTGGAAACACCATATATTTT. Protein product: CSASDRAPNSGNTIYF.

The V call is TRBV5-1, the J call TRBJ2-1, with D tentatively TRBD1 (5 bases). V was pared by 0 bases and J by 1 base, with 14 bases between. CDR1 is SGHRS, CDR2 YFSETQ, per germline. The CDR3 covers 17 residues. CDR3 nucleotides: TGCGCCAGCAGCTTGGAGGGGCTACCTAGGTCCTACAATGAGCAGTTCTTC. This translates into CASSLEGLPRSYNEQFF.

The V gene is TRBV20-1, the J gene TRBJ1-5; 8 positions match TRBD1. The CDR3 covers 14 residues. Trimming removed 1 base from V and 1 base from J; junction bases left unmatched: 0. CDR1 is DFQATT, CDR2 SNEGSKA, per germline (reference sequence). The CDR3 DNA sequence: TGCAGTGCTAGAGGGACAGGGAGCAATCAGCCCCAGCATTTT. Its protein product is CSARGTGSNQPQHF.

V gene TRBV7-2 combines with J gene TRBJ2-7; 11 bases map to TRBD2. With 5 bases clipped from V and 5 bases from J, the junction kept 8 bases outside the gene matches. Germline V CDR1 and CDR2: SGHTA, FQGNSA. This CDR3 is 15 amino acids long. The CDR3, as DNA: TGTGCCAGCAGCAGAACTAGCGGGAGACCCAACGAGCAGTACTTC. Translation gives CASSRTSGRPNEQYF.

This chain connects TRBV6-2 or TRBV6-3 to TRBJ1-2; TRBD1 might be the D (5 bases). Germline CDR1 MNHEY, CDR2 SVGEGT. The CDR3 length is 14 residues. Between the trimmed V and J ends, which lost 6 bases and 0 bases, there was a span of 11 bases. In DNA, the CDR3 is TGTGCCAGCAGGTGGGGGTCACCTAACTATGGCTACACCTTC. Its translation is CASRWGSPNYGYTF.

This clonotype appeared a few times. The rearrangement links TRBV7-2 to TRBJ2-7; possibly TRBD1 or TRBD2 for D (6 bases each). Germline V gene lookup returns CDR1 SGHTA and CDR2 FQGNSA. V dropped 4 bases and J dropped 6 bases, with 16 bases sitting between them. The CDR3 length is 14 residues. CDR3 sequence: CASSSSGGQAEQYF. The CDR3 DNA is TGTGCCAGCAGCTCATCTGGGGGGCAAGCCGAGCAGTACTTC.

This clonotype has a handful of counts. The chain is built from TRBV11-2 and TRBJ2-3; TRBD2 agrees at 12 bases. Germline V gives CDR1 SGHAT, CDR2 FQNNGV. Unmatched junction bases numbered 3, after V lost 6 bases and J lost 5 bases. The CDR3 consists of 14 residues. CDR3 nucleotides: TGTGCCAGCAGGGTGGGACTAGCGGGAGATACGCAGTATTTT. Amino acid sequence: CASRVGLAGDTQYF.